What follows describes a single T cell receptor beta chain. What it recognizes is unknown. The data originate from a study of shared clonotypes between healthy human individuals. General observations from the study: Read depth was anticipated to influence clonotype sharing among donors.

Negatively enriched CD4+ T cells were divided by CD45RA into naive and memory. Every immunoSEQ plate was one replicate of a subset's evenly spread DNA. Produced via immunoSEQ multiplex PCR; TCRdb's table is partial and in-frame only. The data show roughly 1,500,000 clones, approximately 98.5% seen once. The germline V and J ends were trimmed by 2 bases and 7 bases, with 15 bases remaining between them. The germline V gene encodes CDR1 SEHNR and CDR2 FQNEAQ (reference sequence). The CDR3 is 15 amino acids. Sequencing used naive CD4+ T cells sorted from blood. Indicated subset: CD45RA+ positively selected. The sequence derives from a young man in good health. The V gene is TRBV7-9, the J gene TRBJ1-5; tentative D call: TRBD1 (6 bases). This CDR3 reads CASSLFRGAEQPQHF. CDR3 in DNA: TGTGCCAGCAGCTTATTTCGGGGGGCTGAACAGCCCCAGCATTTT.